This T cell receptor (beta chain) is from a study of T-cell memory formation after mild COVID-19. On the study more broadly: The study found TCR clusters largely donor specific.

CDR3 length equals 15 residues. Germline V gives CDR1 LNHDA, CDR2 SQIVND (reference sequence). Trimming cost V 7 bases and J 3 bases, with 16 bases left between them. Study results and caveats: From day 15 to 85, contracting clones were balanced between CD4 and CD8, whereas later expanders leaned toward CD4+. The main location of contracting CD4+ clones was CM and EM, and that of contracting CD8+ clones was EMRA. Cross-reactive memory seemingly joined, as some responding clones were found in pre-infection memory.

MiXCR, applied by TCRdb to the 5' RACE reads, yields one record per CDR3 protein. The profile shows fewer than 700,000 distinct CDR3 sequences, less than 25% of them singletons. Points on this clonotype: Antigen unknown.

The specimen was PBMCs or a T cell subset sorted from them (not recorded which). This clonotype was sampled from an adult woman who had mild COVID-19 (a few samples of this study predate the infection). Cell type and time point are not known. This chain uses TRBV19 with TRBJ1-5; D gene unclear. The CDR3 spells CASIPGISFNQPQHF. CDR3 DNA sequence: TGTGCCAGTATCCCGGGAATATCCTTCAATCAGCCCCAGCATTTT.